This T cell receptor (beta chain) comes out of a study of T cells in Graves' hyperthyroidism and ophthalmopathy. Study-level findings and limits: Most expanded thyroid clonotypes above 0.001 recurred in blood. In the analysis, a 13 V-J model separated ophthalmopathy from stable hyperthyroidism.

TCR beta CDR3 regions were amplified from RNA. The HTBI primer set served for first-round RT-PCR of the TCR CDR3. A single record per CDR3 protein comes from TCRdb applying MiXCR to the multiplex PCR reads. The repertoire includes a few hundred thousand distinct CDR3 sequences, about 15% of them detected once, and about a quarter sits in the top ten. Predating any ophthalmopathy symptoms, the blood sample was taken at first hyperthyroidism diagnosis. A word on this clonotype: The antigen remains undetermined.

This CDR3 is built from 20 residues. Germline assignment: CDR1 SNHLY and CDR2 FYNNEI. Trimming removed 2 bases from V and 2 bases from J; junction bases left unmatched: 12. This chain uses TRBV2 with TRBJ2-3; 14 bases are shared with TRBD2. Sequencing input: blood. This TCR was sampled from a woman between 18 and 29 years old with Graves' hyperthyroidism that later progressed to Graves' ophthalmopathy. The CDR3 loop reads CASSEQGLAGARPSTDTQYF. The CDR3, as DNA: TGTGCCAGCAGTGAACAGGGACTAGCGGGAGCCAGACCCTCCACAGATACGCAGTATTTT.